These 18 T cell receptor beta chains came from one sample sequenced in a study of blood T cell repertoires in COVID-19. The table came from immunoSEQ multiplex PCR; TCRdb's copy has only in-frame clones and leaves some out. The sample carries about 200,000 clones, around 85% recorded once. The sequencing input was PBMCs or T cells enriched from blood (not recorded which). These receptors came from a man in his forties who had recovered from COVID-19.

The chain couples TRBV4-1 to TRBJ1-1; a weak D match, TRBD1 (5 bases). The CDR3 consists of 14 residues. In germline, CDR1 is MGHRA, CDR2 YSYEKL. V dropped 1 base and J dropped 1 base, with 7 bases sitting between them. The CDR3 protein is CASSQGGRNTEAFF. The DNA for the CDR3 is TGCGCCAGCAGCCAAGGGGGCCGGAACACTGAAGCTTTCTTT.

This clone was detected a few times. The gene calls are TRBV6-6 and TRBJ1-5; no definite D call. V was shortened by 5 bases and J by 2 bases, with 19 bases between the two germline ends. The CDR3 is 17 residues long. In germline, CDR1 is MNHNY, CDR2 SVGAGI (reference sequence). CDR3 sequence: CASSPSQRTSGNQPQHF. The DNA of the CDR3 is TGTGCCAGCAGTCCCAGCCAAAGGACTTCGGGCAATCAGCCCCAGCATTTT.

This clone was seen more than once but under ten times. This chain uses TRBV9 with TRBJ1-4; the match to TRBD1 covers 7 bases. J lost 2 bases, V lost 0 bases, and 4 bases had no gene match. The CDR3 runs 16 residues. Germline assignment: CDR1 SGDLS and CDR2 YYNGEE. CDR3: CASSVARGSTNEKLFF. The CDR3 DNA is TGTGCCAGCAGCGTAGCCAGGGGGTCGACTAATGAAAAACTGTTTTTT. Full variable domain (rest looked up from reference TRBV9 and TRBJ1-4): DSGVTQTPKHLITATGQRVTLRCSPRSGDLSVYWYQQSLDQGLQFLIQYYNGEERAKGNILERFSAQQFPDLHSELNLSSLELGDSALYFCASSVARGSTNEKLFFGSGTQLSVL.

In this sample, this clone turned up once. This chain connects TRBV13 to TRBJ1-1; perhaps TRBD1 as D (5 bases). This CDR3 contains 13 residues. Germline V gives CDR1 PRHDT, CDR2 FYEKMQ (reference sequence). The V end lost 6 bases, the J end lost 1 base, and 9 bases lay between the germline ends. The CDR3 DNA is TGTGCCAGCAGTCAGCAGGGGAACACTGAAGCTTTCTTT. Its protein is CASSQQGNTEAFF.

On this clone: Other DNA sequences in the same sample also yield this CDR3. CDR3 region: CASSLSVQETQYF. CDR3 coding DNA: TGCGCCAGCAGCTTGAGCGTACAAGAGACCCAGTACTTC. The chain links TRBV5-1 to TRBJ2-5; D is undetermined. Germline V lookup: CDR1 SGHRS, CDR2 YFSETQ. V was shortened by 1 base and J by 2 bases, with 6 bases between the two germline ends. This CDR3 comprises 13 residues.

The V gene is TRBV21-1, the J gene TRBJ2-2; TRBD1, the table's D call, lacks a check against the DNA. TRBV21-1 is recorded as a pseudogene. This CDR3 is built from 17 residues. The CDR3: CASSKKESRQGPGELFF. The CDR3 nucleotides are TGTGCCAGCAGCAAAAAGGAAAGTCGACAGGGCCCCGGGGAGCTGTTTTTT.

The V and J genes are TRBV19 and TRBJ2-7; 7 bases fit TRBD1. The ends lost 10 bases at V and 2 bases at J; junction bases unmatched: 8. The germline V gene has CDR1 LNHDA and CDR2 SQIVND (reference sequence). The CDR3 length is 13 residues. CDR3 in DNA: TGTGCCACTTCCGAGGGGGCTCCCTACGAGCAGTACTTC. This sequence encodes CATSEGAPYEQYF.

V gene TRBV6-5 combines with J gene TRBJ1-1; the D gene is possibly TRBD1 (6 bases). Germline assignment: CDR1 MNHEY and CDR2 SVGAGI. V was clipped by 0 bases and J by 0 bases, with 8 bases between them. The CDR3 is 15 residues long. The CDR3 coding sequence is TGTGCCAGCAGTTACTCGAACAGGGTGAACACTGAAGCTTTCTTT. Translated, it gives CASSYSNRVNTEAFF.

V is TRBV19 and J is TRBJ2-3; D unresolved. Germline values: CDR1 LNHDA, CDR2 SQIVND (reference sequence). This CDR3 has 15 amino acids. V was pared by 2 bases and J by 2 bases, with 11 bases between. CDR3 in DNA: TGTGCCAGTAGTATATTTGGGCAAGTCACAGATACGCAGTATTTT. This encodes CASSIFGQVTDTQYF. Looking up the rest from reference TRBV19 and TRBJ2-3 gives the full variable domain: DGGITQSPKYLFRKEGQNVTLSCEQNLNHDAMYWYRQDPGQGLRLIYYSQIVNDFQKGDIAEGYSVSREKKESFPLTVTSAQKNPTAFYLCASSIFGQVTDTQYFGPGTRLTVL.

The chain carries TRBV7-9 and TRBJ2-5, with a possible D match to TRBD2 (6 bases). The CDR3 extends over 14 amino acids. V was cut by 5 bases and J by 5 bases, with 15 bases left in between. Germline V CDR1 and CDR2: SEHNR, FQNEAQ (reference sequence). Here the CDR3 reads CASSPPGRGETQYF. In DNA, the CDR3 is TGTGCCAGCAGCCCACCGGGACGGGGGGAGACCCAGTACTTC.

The count of this clone is one. The V gene is TRBV5-8, the J gene TRBJ2-7, with D possibly TRBD1 on 7 matching bases. This CDR3 has 15 residues. CDR1 is SGHTS and CDR2 is YDEGEE in the germline V gene. Trimming removed 3 bases from V and 7 bases from J, with 20 bases in between. The DNA for the CDR3 is TGTGCCAGCAGCTCGGGACTGCGACAGGGCGGGGAGCAGTACTTC. As protein: CASSSGLRQGGEQYF.

The rearrangement joins TRBV28 to TRBJ2-7; 8 bases align to TRBD2. The germline V gene has CDR1 MDHEN and CDR2 SYDVKM. V gave up 6 bases and J gave up 5 bases; unmatched junction bases: 3. CDR3 length: 12 residues. In DNA form, the CDR3 reads TGTGCCAGCAGAGTAGCGGGGAACGAGCAGTACTTC. Its translation is CASRVAGNEQYF.

This chain connects TRBV28 to TRBJ1-6, with 7 bases lining up with TRBD1. Germline CDR1 and CDR2: MDHEN and SYDVKM. Trimming took 5 bases from V and 11 from J; bases not matched to a gene: 9. CDR3 size: 14 residues. The CDR3 loop reads CASSDRAPHPPLHF. CDR3 DNA sequence: TGTGCCAGCAGTGACAGGGCCCCCCATCCACCCCTCCACTTT.

The chain carries TRBV7-9 and TRBJ2-1; D ambiguous. V was trimmed by 5 bases and J by 7 bases, leaving 12 bases between them. The CDR3 is 13 amino acids. Germline CDR1 and CDR2: SEHNR and FQNEAQ (reference sequence). The CDR3 DNA is TGTGCCAGCAGCCGACCGTCACAGAATGAGCAGTTCTTC. Translating gives CASSRPSQNEQFF.

Details on this clone: The identical CDR3 is also encoded by other nucleotide sequences in the sample. V usage is TRBV5-1 and J usage is TRBJ2-2; D unclear. Germline V gene lookup returns CDR1 SGHRS and CDR2 YFSETQ. V was clipped by 4 bases and J by 2 bases, with 9 bases between them. The CDR3 runs to 14 residues. The CDR3 spells CASSPPTNTGELFF. CDR3 bases: TGCGCCAGCAGCCCCCCCACTAACACCGGGGAGCTGTTTTTT.

This clone was recorded once. This chain joins TRBV6-2 or TRBV6-3 and TRBJ1-2, with D unclear. Germline V gene lookup returns CDR1 MNHEY and CDR2 SVGEGT. The V and J ends lost 5 bases and 1 base respectively, with 5 bases between them. The CDR3 spans 12 residues. The CDR3 DNA follows: TGTGCCAGCAGTCCGTATAACTATGGCTACACCTTC. Translated: CASSPYNYGYTF.

The V call is TRBV11-3, the J call TRBJ2-1, with 10 bases aligning to TRBD2. CDR1 and CDR2 from the germline V gene are SGHNT and YENEEA. This CDR3 region has 18 residues. Trimming at V came to 3 bases and at J to 0 bases, leaving 8 bases not matched to a gene. CDR3 in amino acids: CASSFLPSGSGSYNEQFF. CDR3 bases: TGTGCCAGCAGCTTTCTGCCTAGCGGGAGTGGCTCCTACAATGAGCAGTTCTTC.

This clone was detected only a few times. The chain joins TRBV28 to TRBJ2-5, with a tentative D call TRBD2 (5 bases). Germline V gene sequence: CDR1 MDHEN, CDR2 SYDVKM. The CDR3 extends over 14 amino acids. With 2 bases removed from V and 1 base from J, the gap between germline ends came to 8 bases. The CDR3 loop is CASSLMDSQETQYF. Written as DNA, the CDR3 is TGTGCCAGCAGTTTAATGGACTCCCAAGAGACCCAGTACTTC.